This TCR beta chain was profiled in a study of cytomegalovirus exposure and HLA in healthy donors. General study results and limits: Reportedly, diagnosis of cytomegalovirus status by the classifier showed high specificity and sensitivity. The investigators catalogued some 160 TCR beta chains as cytomegalovirus-associated. Usually a TCR sequence was rare, but some public TCRs were found in many donors.

Data came from immunoSEQ multiplex PCR; TCRdb stores just in-frame clones and leaves some out. The repertoire includes about 110,000 clones, approximately 88% of them detected once, and around 1.4% sits in the top ten. Worth noting for this clone: Its antigen is not known.

Per germline, CDR1 SGHVS and CDR2 FNYEAQ. V shed 0 bases, J shed 1 base, and the junction held 5 bases outside the gene matches. The CDR3 length is 16 residues. V and J are TRBV7-6 and TRBJ1-1, with 7 positions matching TRBD1. This TCR came from a woman in her 30s in good health and CMV-seropositive. Sequences were obtained from PBMCs. In DNA, the CDR3 is TGTGCCAGCAGCTTAGCTACAGGGGATTCGAACACTGAAGCTTTCTTT. The encoded protein is CASSLATGDSNTEAFF.